What follows are 23 T cell receptor beta chains derived from one specimen sequenced in a study of blood T cell repertoires in COVID-19. Method: immunoSEQ multiplex PCR; TCRdb's copy keeps in-frame clones and lacks some. This table holds around 380,000 clones, 81% found once. The sequencing input was peripheral blood. The receptors were gathered from a human donor with acute or convalescent COVID-19. The donor label of this sample is uncertain.

V gene TRBV7-6 combines with J gene TRBJ1-5; D remains ambiguous. This CDR3 has 12 residues. CDR1 and CDR2 from the germline V gene are SGHVS and FNYEAQ. Between the trimmed V and J ends, which lost 6 bases and 7 bases, there was a span of 10 bases. CDR3 nucleotides: TGTGCCAGCAGTCGCCCCGGGCAGCCCCAGCATTTT. Its protein product is CASSRPGQPQHF.

The chain recombines TRBV5-1 with TRBJ1-5, with 7 bases identical to TRBD1. The V gene end was trimmed by 0 bases and the J gene end by 2 bases; junction bases not matched to a gene: 5. The V gene's germline CDR1 is SGHRS and CDR2 YFSETQ. The CDR3 has 16 amino acids. The CDR3 DNA follows: TGCGCCAGCAGCTTGGGACAGGGTGGCGGCAATCAGCCCCAGCATTTT. It translates to CASSLGQGGGNQPQHF.

The chain couples TRBV7-7 to TRBJ2-2, with TRBD1 matching over 8 bases. V lost 5 bases to trimming and J lost 4 bases; unmatched junction nucleotides: 15. The V gene's germline CDR1 is SSHAT and CDR2 FNYEAQ (reference sequence). The CDR3 runs to 18 residues. The CDR3 DNA is TGTGCCAGCAGCCCGCTTCCCCGGACAGGGTCGGGCACCGGGGAGCTGTTTTTT. Protein product: CASSPLPRTGSGTGELFF.

The V and J genes are TRBV6-1 and TRBJ1-3, with 9 bases that match TRBD1. This CDR3 is built from 16 residues. Germline CDR1 MNHNS, CDR2 SASEGT. The J segment lost 5 bases and the V segment lost 0 bases, leaving 5 bases of the junction unmatched. CDR3 sequence: CASSEARGTGRNTIYF. CDR3 DNA sequence: TGTGCCAGCAGTGAAGCGCGTGGGACAGGGAGAAACACCATATATTTT.

This chain uses TRBV2 with TRBJ1-2; D possibly corresponds to TRBD1 (6 bases). V shed 1 base and J shed 4 bases, with 13 bases lying between them. Germline V gene lookup returns CDR1 SNHLY and CDR2 FYNNEI. This CDR3 is built from 15 residues. This CDR3 is CASSEGGPATYGYTF. CDR3 in DNA: TGTGCCAGCAGTGAAGGGGGGCCAGCCACCTATGGCTACACCTTC.

The rearrangement links TRBV5-1 to TRBJ1-2; a weak D match, TRBD1 (6 bases). This CDR3 has 16 residues. V shed 4 bases and J shed 1 base, with 17 bases lying between them. Germline V lookup: CDR1 SGHRS, CDR2 YFSETQ. CDR3 bases: TGCGCCAGCAGCCAGGACAGCACCCCGGGTAACTATGGCTACACCTTC. This codes for CASSQDSTPGNYGYTF.

This clone has just a few counts. This sequence joins TRBV4-1 and TRBJ2-1; TRBD2 matches at 11 bases. Looked up from germline, CDR1 is MGHRA and CDR2 is YSYEKL. V gave up 5 bases and J gave up 7 bases; unmatched junction bases: 13. The CDR3 has 17 residues. The CDR3: CASSSLLSGRAGNEQFF. The CDR3 DNA is TGCGCCAGCAGCTCCCTCCTTAGCGGGAGGGCCGGGAATGAGCAGTTCTTC.

The V and J genes are TRBV5-5 and TRBJ2-2, with TRBD2 identical over 7 bases. J lost 0 bases, V lost 4 bases, and 12 bases had no gene match. This CDR3 has 18 amino acids. Looked up from germline, CDR1 is SGHKS and CDR2 is YYEKEE (reference sequence). Here the CDR3 DNA reads TGTGCCAGCAGCCCATTCACTACTAGCGCGGCGAACACCGGGGAGCTGTTTTTT. Its protein is CASSPFTTSAANTGELFF. Combining the CDR3 with reference TRBV5-5 and TRBJ2-2 gives the whole variable domain DAGVTQSPTHLIKTRGQQVTLRCSPISGHKSVSWYQQVLGQGPQFIFQYYEKEERGRGNFPDRFSARQFPNYSSELNVNALLLGDSALYLCASSPFTTSAANTGELFFGEGSRLTVL.

The chain recombines TRBV18 with TRBJ2-1, with D unresolved. This CDR3 is 11 amino acids long. Germline lookup yields CDR1 KGHSH and CDR2 LQKENI. Trimming removed 3 bases from V and 10 bases from J, with 7 bases in between. CDR3 coding DNA: TGTGCCAGCTCACCCTCTAGGGAGCAGTTCTTC. It translates to CASSPSREQFF.

CDR3: CASSPGTGGAELFF. DNA of the CDR3: TGTGCCAGCTCACCTGGGACAGGTGGGGCGGAACTGTTTTTT. The chain couples TRBV18 to TRBJ1-4; 8 bases align to TRBD1. The CDR3 runs to 14 residues. Germline CDR1 and CDR2: KGHSH and LQKENI. V lost 3 bases to trimming and J lost 12 bases; unmatched junction nucleotides: 9.

The chain uses TRBV28 and TRBJ2-7, with D tentatively TRBD1 (5 bases). Trimming removed 2 bases at V and 10 bases at J, with 21 bases between. Looked up from germline, CDR1 is MDHEN and CDR2 is SYDVKM. The CDR3 has 15 residues. CDR3 sequence reads: CASSLPPPTPRGQYF. The CDR3 nucleotides read TGTGCCAGCAGTTTACCACCCCCCACCCCTAGGGGCCAGTACTTC.

V gene TRBV19 combines with J gene TRBJ2-7; 9 nucleotides line up with TRBD1. The J segment lost 1 base and the V segment lost 5 bases, leaving 12 bases of the junction unmatched. The CDR3 is 17 residues long. The germline V gene encodes CDR1 LNHDA and CDR2 SQIVND (reference sequence). CDR3 sequence (DNA): TGTGCCAGTAGTCTGTGGGACAGGGTAATGAATTCCTACGAGCAGTACTTC. Protein product: CASSLWDRVMNSYEQYF.

The chain combines TRBV6-5 with TRBJ2-7, with D maybe TRBD2 (5 bases). Germline CDR1 reads MNHEY; CDR2 reads SVGAGI. The CDR3 is made up of 11 amino acids. Trimming cost V 7 bases and J 4 bases, with 8 bases left between them. The CDR3, as DNA: TGTGCCAGCATGAGGGCGTACGAGCAGTACTTC. It translates to CASMRAYEQYF.

V usage is TRBV19 and J usage is TRBJ2-3; D uncertain. This CDR3 contains 13 residues. Germline V gene data show CDR1 as LNHDA and CDR2 as SQIVND (reference sequence). V lost 4 bases and J 6 bases, leaving 11 bases between the germline ends. The CDR3 DNA is TGTGCCAGTAGTAGAGGCATCGGGGATACGCAGTATTTT. This gives the protein CASSRGIGDTQYF.

The chain recombines TRBV18 with TRBJ1-2; 7 nucleotides align to TRBD1. V was pared by 0 bases and J by 4 bases, with 8 bases of the junction left unmatched. This CDR3 has 16 amino acids. Germline assignment: CDR1 KGHSH and CDR2 LQKENI. For the CDR3, the DNA is TGTGCCAGCTCACCACCGGATTCGACAGGGAGCTATGGCTACACCTTC. Protein: CASSPPDSTGSYGYTF.

CDR3 sequence: CASSPLTSLHYNEQFF. The CDR3 DNA follows: TGTGCCAGCAGCCCCCTCACGAGCCTCCACTACAATGAGCAGTTCTTC. This rearrangement joins TRBV5-6 to TRBJ2-1; D uncertain. V was shortened by 4 bases and J by 3 bases, with 17 bases between the two germline ends. This CDR3 has 16 amino acids. Germline V gives CDR1 SGHDT, CDR2 YYEEEE.

This chain joins TRBV9 and TRBJ2-3; 10 bases are shared with TRBD2. Germline V gene sequence: CDR1 SGDLS, CDR2 YYNGEE. J was trimmed by 4 bases and V by 3 bases; bases with no gene match: 8. This CDR3 is 16 amino acids long. CDR3 in DNA: TGTGCCAGCAGCGCACGAGCGGGGGGGACAGCAGATACGCAGTATTTT. It specifies CASSARAGGTADTQYF.

V is TRBV24-1 and J is TRBJ1-2; tentative D call: TRBD1 (5 bases). CDR1 KGHDR and CDR2 SFDVKD come from the germline V gene. The V end lost 9 bases, the J end lost 0 bases, and 22 bases lay between the germline ends. The CDR3 extends over 17 amino acids. The CDR3 DNA reads TGTGCCACCCCTGGGTCCGGGGGGTCCCCGACTAACTATGGCTACACCTTC. Protein sequence: CATPGSGGSPTNYGYTF.

The J gene is TRBJ2-7, the V gene TRBV29-1; 10 bases map to TRBD1. Germline V gives CDR1 SQVTM, CDR2 ANQGSEA. The V gene end was trimmed by 7 bases and the J gene end by 6 bases; junction bases not matched to a gene: 6. The CDR3 consists of 12 residues. CDR3 nucleotides: TGCAGCGCCAGACAGGGGGCAGGCGAGCAGTACTTC. It is translated as CSARQGAGEQYF.

This clone came up many times. This rearrangement joins TRBV6-1 to TRBJ1-1, with 8 bases aligning to TRBD1. This CDR3 is built from 15 residues. V shed 2 bases and J 2 bases; nucleotides not matched to a gene: 4. Per the germline V gene, CDR1 is MNHNS and CDR2 is SASEGT. The DNA of the CDR3 is TGTGCCAGCAGTGAACAGGGGGCAGGTAACACTGAAGCTTTCTTT. Translating gives CASSEQGAGNTEAFF.

CDR3 in amino acids: CASSRGQGRGNYGYTF. The CDR3 nucleotides are TGTGCCAGCAGTCGAGGACAGGGGAGGGGAAACTATGGCTACACCTTC. The V and J genes are TRBV28 and TRBJ1-2; 9 nucleotides align to TRBD1. CDR1 is MDHEN, CDR2 SYDVKM, per germline. V shed 5 bases and J 2 bases; nucleotides not matched to a gene: 9. The CDR3 has 16 amino acids.

This chain joins TRBV5-5 and TRBJ1-6; D might be TRBD1 (6 bases). The CDR3 totals 16 residues. From germline, CDR1 is SGHKS and CDR2 YYEKEE (reference sequence). Deletions cut 4 bases from V and 6 bases from J, with 17 bases between. CDR3 nucleotides: TGTGCCAGCAGCCACACCGGGGGGCTCCTTAATTCACCCCTCCACTTT. This codes for CASSHTGGLLNSPLHF. Drawing the rest from reference TRBV5-5 and TRBJ1-6, the complete variable domain is DAGVTQSPTHLIKTRGQQVTLRCSPISGHKSVSWYQQVLGQGPQFIFQYYEKEERGRGNFPDRFSARQFPNYSSELNVNALLLGDSALYLCASSHTGGLLNSPLHFGNGTRLTVT.

This CDR3 reads CASSLAGNTEAFF. In DNA form, the CDR3 reads TGTGCCAGCAGCTTAGCGGGTAACACTGAAGCTTTCTTT. V usage is TRBV11-2 and J usage is TRBJ1-1; D unresolved. The V gene lost 1 base and the J gene lost 2 bases, with 5 bases spanning the gap. The germline CDR1 and CDR2 sequences are SGHAT and FQNNGV. The CDR3 covers 13 residues.